Sequencing of this T cell receptor beta chain was carried out in a study of CD8+ T cells in alopecia areata. The treatment is: oral pan-JAK inhibitor, 5-10 mg twice daily. CD4+ and CD8+ T cells were sorted from PBMCs stained for CD3, CD4 and CD8. Once RNA had been extracted, it was reverse transcribed into cDNA to act as the sequencing template. TCRdb's table, derived via immunoSEQ multiplex PCR, lists solely in-frame clones and lacks some. In the table there are 35,000 to 50,000 clones, under 70% of which are singletons. This sequence originates from a human donor with alopecia areata. The source material was CD8+ T cells sorted from blood, sampled at week 4, from a patient treated with tofacitinib.

CDR3 protein: CSAFSNEQFF. In DNA, the CDR3 is TGCAGCGCCTTTAGCAATGAGCAGTTCTTC. V usage is TRBV29-1 and J usage is TRBJ2-1; D uncertain. Trimming cost V 7 bases and J 6 bases, with 7 bases left between them. Germline V CDR1 and CDR2: SQVTM, ANQGSEA. The CDR3 consists of 10 residues.